This is a list of T cell receptor beta chains from one sample in a study of blood T cell repertoires in COVID-19. Clones were sequenced by immunoSEQ multiplex PCR, and TCRdb holds only the in-frame ones, with some missing. Among roughly 130,000 clones listed, about 70% were seen once. Sequencing was carried out using peripheral blood. The receptors shown here come from a man aged 80 or over with acute or convalescent COVID-19. CDR3s include the opening cysteine and the closing phenylalanine or tryptophan.

v_call: TRBV30; j_call: TRBJ1-2; cdr3_aa: CASTTQGGGYTF
v_call: TRBV24-1; j_call: TRBJ1-5; cdr3_aa: CATSPRLGTGVSNQPQHF
v_call: TRBV4-3; j_call: TRBJ1-1; cdr3_aa: CASSQVLSLNTEAFF
v_call: TRBV19; j_call: TRBJ1-2; cdr3_aa: CASRTVPSPNYGYTF
v_call: TRBV4-1; j_call: TRBJ2-5; cdr3_aa: CASSPQGVKETQYF
v_call: TRBV25-1; j_call: TRBJ1-6; cdr3_aa: CASSSDRDKSPLHF
v_call: TRBV4-2; j_call: TRBJ2-5; cdr3_aa: CASSQDRREETQYF
v_call: TRBV10-3; j_call: TRBJ2-5; cdr3_aa: CAISGGSGGYQETQYF
v_call: TRBV4-3; j_call: TRBJ2-5; cdr3_aa: CASSQGSGAIGETQYF
v_call: TRBV6-6; j_call: TRBJ1-1; cdr3_aa: CASSYSDPGTEAFF
v_call: TRBV19; j_call: TRBJ1-5; cdr3_aa: CASSTTGGYQPQHF
v_call: TRBV27; j_call: TRBJ2-7; cdr3_aa: CASSYKGWTGDTYEQYF
v_call: TRBV19; j_call: TRBJ2-1; cdr3_aa: CASSSLGLTFFF
v_call: TRBV7-3; j_call: TRBJ1-1; cdr3_aa: CASSQRRDAEAFF
v_call: TRBV9; j_call: TRBJ1-1; cdr3_aa: CASSVSLRTEAFF
v_call: TRBV9; j_call: TRBJ2-3; cdr3_aa: CASSVAGQGSDTQYF
v_call: TRBV5-1; j_call: TRBJ2-3; cdr3_aa: CASSPRDRSTDTQYF
v_call: TRBV6-2/TRBV6-3; j_call: TRBJ2-7; cdr3_aa: CASSRRTGDYEQYF
v_call: TRBV28; j_call: TRBJ2-2; cdr3_aa: CATIRGSNTGELFF
v_call: TRBV4-3; j_call: TRBJ2-7; cdr3_aa: CASSLTGGHEQYF
v_call: TRBV6-2/TRBV6-3; j_call: TRBJ2-1; cdr3_aa: CASSYGRGRGYEQFF
v_call: TRBV30; j_call: TRBJ1-1; cdr3_aa: CAWSPSGTEAFF
v_call: TRBV6-2/TRBV6-3; j_call: TRBJ1-1; cdr3_aa: CASRPDSNTEAFF
v_call: TRBV7-2; j_call: TRBJ2-7; cdr3_aa: CASSLGRGRNEQYF
v_call: TRBV30; j_call: TRBJ1-1; cdr3_aa: CAWARGSGTEAFF
v_call: TRBV5-1; j_call: TRBJ2-2; cdr3_aa: CASSLGTGPTGELFF
v_call: TRBV18; j_call: TRBJ2-1; cdr3_aa: CASSPTLNNEQFF
v_call: TRBV6-2/TRBV6-3; j_call: TRBJ1-3; cdr3_aa: CASSTLRGEPSGNTIYF
v_call: TRBV5-8; j_call: TRBJ1-6; cdr3_aa: CASSPAIGQGWSNSPLHF
v_call: TRBV7-3; j_call: TRBJ2-3; cdr3_aa: CASSLAASGTDTQYF
v_call: TRBV19; j_call: TRBJ1-4; cdr3_aa: CASSVDRGLNEKLFF
v_call: TRBV3-1/TRBV3-2; j_call: TRBJ2-1; cdr3_aa: CASSQATSGEQFF
v_call: TRBV19; j_call: TRBJ1-6; cdr3_aa: CASSTQNNSPLHF
v_call: TRBV28; j_call: TRBJ2-7; cdr3_aa: CASSVGDYEQYF
v_call: TRBV4-3; j_call: TRBJ2-7; cdr3_aa: CASSQRTGQSEQYF
v_call: TRBV4-3; j_call: TRBJ1-6; cdr3_aa: CASSRGQGRNSPLHF
v_call: TRBV20-1; j_call: TRBJ1-1; cdr3_aa: CSARPYTEAFF
v_call: TRBV6-2/TRBV6-3; j_call: TRBJ2-5; cdr3_aa: CASSLTSSRETQYF
v_call: TRBV5-5; j_call: TRBJ1-4; cdr3_aa: CASSPRAGQPNEKLFF
v_call: TRBV14; j_call: TRBJ2-7; cdr3_aa: CASSRRSEGGSYEQYF
v_call: TRBV27; j_call: TRBJ2-7; cdr3_aa: CASSTDRGHEQYF
v_call: TRBV5-1; j_call: TRBJ2-2; cdr3_aa: CASTTVAGPTGELFF
v_call: TRBV28; j_call: TRBJ2-3; cdr3_aa: CASSYQRGGHGDTQYF